This TCR beta chain is drawn from a study of cytomegalovirus exposure and HLA in healthy donors. Concerning this clone: Antigen unknown.

Germline CDR1 is MNHEY and CDR2 is SMNVEV (reference sequence). The V and J ends lost 5 bases and 4 bases respectively, with 8 bases between them. The CDR3 consists of 13 residues. Broader study findings: As confirmed in vitro, a few CMV-associated chains were specific for CMV antigens.

The PCR contained 60 Vbeta and 13 Jbeta primers. TCRdb's table, derived via immunoSEQ multiplex PCR, lists solely in-frame clones and lacks some. The profile shows 130,000 to 150,000 clones, 75% to 90% of them singletons. The chain carries TRBV27 and TRBJ1-4; D gene uncertain. Source material: PBMCs. The TCR originated in a woman aged 25 to 39 in good health and CMV-seronegative. CDR3 DNA sequence: TGTGCCAGCAGTAGATTGAGTAATGAAAAACTGTTTTTT. This codes for CASSRLSNEKLFF.